This T cell receptor (beta chain) comes out of a study of shared clonotypes between healthy human individuals (TCRdb year 2020). In the study overall: A few men and two women, aged 18 to 49 years, made up the cohort. Per donor, three plates each were used for CD4 naive and CD4 memory, two for CD8 naive, and one for CD8 memory. To estimate repertoire size and how much clonotype sharing occurs between individuals, the study deeply sequenced the blood TCR repertoires of several healthy adults. Different laboratories and diverse techniques were used to prepare libraries and sequence TCR repertoires, to increase sequencing depth and limit assay-specific biases. Per donor, leukapheresis produced somewhere between about 0.9 and 9.5 billion PBMCs. Study-level results and caveats: The small number of donors limited the genetic and exposure-history diversity represented. Based on pairwise subsampling, the degree of clonotype sharing among donors was expected to be affected by sequencing depth. Rarefaction of sorted-subset datasets indicated incomplete sequencing despite the large sequencing depth. Only blood was sampled, and tissue TCR repertoires likely differ from those in blood. Compared with non-shared clonotypes, clonotypes shared by all four sorted-subset donors had higher generation probabilities. About 5% of naive CD4, 3.5% of naive CD8, about 2.1% of memory CD4, and about 0.4% of memory CD8 clonotypes were shared across a few donors. Larger estimated clonotype richness was generally found for naive subsets than for memory subsets.

Using the deep immunoSEQ assay, TCR CDR3 regions were amplified from genomic DNA by multiplex PCR. Extracted genomic DNA from each cell subset was spread evenly across all wells of several immunoSEQ 96-well plates, with each plate serving as a replicate. For sorted subsets, each replicate PCR was loaded with roughly 190 ng genomic DNA, equivalent to 25,000 to 35,000 T cell genomes. Purified libraries were quantified with a Qubit 3.0 fluorometer, sized on a Bioanalyzer 2100, and re-quantified with the KAPA Library Quantification kit. A separate single-read 150-cycle Illumina NextSeq 550 flow cell was used to sequence each immunoSEQ 96-well plate. The study's own analysis went as follows. Because only junctional sequences without quality scores were contained in the immunoSEQ output, filtering matching that applied to full-length reads could not be performed. To assign V/J genes and CDR3, sequences were annotated against IMGT germline references using PyIR, a Python wrapper for IgBLAST v1.9. Reads were filtered out if the reads had weak V/J assignments (E-value above 1e-6), no CDR3, stop codons, out-of-frame junctions, or ambiguous translated residues. V3J clonotypes were defined as sequences sharing the same inferred V gene, J gene, and CDR3 amino acid sequence. The percentage overlap between two repertoires was calculated by dividing the number of shared unique clonotypes by the size of the smaller repertoire. Richness of each repertoire was evaluated using RTK rarefaction, the Chao1 estimator, and Recon v2.1 estimates of unobserved clonotypes. Generation probabilities were computed with OLGA for all TCRbeta clonotypes obtained by the gDNA method from several donors. TCRdb stores this immuneACCESS table with in-frame sequences only. Part of the clones is absent; in the studies checked, under half of the shortfall reflects unresolved V genes, and no reason is known for the rest. Clone size and V and J calls were adopted from that table, with D and trimming inferred from the DNA. A total of more than 1.2 million clones appear in this sample, roughly 98.5% of them only once. The ten largest clones capture about 0.35% of the sample.

Note on this clone: Its target antigen remains unknown. Base qualities are not provided; no much larger clone lies one nucleotide away.

Sequences MGHRA (CDR1) and YSYEKL (CDR2) are obtained from the germline V gene. Cut back by 5 bases and 6 bases, the V and J ends lie 17 bases apart. Taken from cysteine to phenylalanine, the CDR3 has 15 residues. CDR3 DNA only is kept here, 45 bases in frame from base 1. The donors were healthy, HIV-negative adults who had no recently reported acute infections or vaccinations. Every donor was a Caucasian adult living in Nashville, Tennessee, USA. Magnetic negative selection was used to enrich CD4+ T cells, after which naive cells were positively selected on CD45RA and the negative fraction became the memory subset. Blood was collected by leukapheresis, and PBMCs were isolated by Ficoll-Histopaque density gradient centrifugation and then cryopreserved in liquid nitrogen vapor phase. Analytical flow cytometry was used to check the purity and quantity of every magnetically sorted T cell population. Genomic DNA was isolated from every sorted fraction and measured by UV absorbance on a Nanodrop 2000c.

This receptor was obtained from a man younger than 45 in good health. The chain joins TRBV4-1 to TRBJ2-1, with the D gene not confidently named. The sequenced sample was naive CD4+ T cells sorted from blood. The cell subset or site label here, explained by the study, means: CD45RA+ positively selected. The CDR3 in this case is CASSYPPLKVNEQFF. The DNA reads as follows: TGCGCCAGCAGCTATCCTCCACTAAAGGTCAATGAGCAGTTCTTC.